The rows below give T cell receptor beta chains drawn from one sample of a study of Ad26.COV2.S vaccination and SARS-CoV-2 variants. Libraries were prepared by immunoSEQ multiplex PCR; TCRdb keeps only in-frame clonotypes and omits some of them. The sample has around 340,000 clones, about 85% seen once. The sequenced sample was peripheral blood, obtained in a trial of Ad26.COV2.S vaccine versus placebo. Every receptor here comes from a person between 18 and 59 years old who received the Ad26.COV2.S COVID-19 vaccine or a placebo. The CDR3 runs from the conserved cysteine through the conserved F or W. Fields, in order: D gene, CDR3 length, V gene, J gene, clone size, CDR3 protein, CDR3 DNA. The D gene is left open where the match is weak. Size values are once, few and many counts, or a class for expanded clones, and some rows have none.

-	13	TRBV7-2	TRBJ1-5	-	CASSVRGDQPQHF	TGTGCCAGCAGCGTACGGGGAGATCAGCCCCAGCATTTT
-	17	TRBV7-2	TRBJ2-5	once	CASSFPFDRSSGETQYF	TGTGCCAGCAGCTTCCCCTTCGACAGGTCATCGGGGGAGACCCAGTACTTC
TRBD1	14	TRBV19	TRBJ2-2	-	CASSKGAHTGELFF	TGTGCCAGTAGTAAGGGGGCGCACACCGGGGAGCTGTTTTTT
TRBD1	22	TRBV27	TRBJ2-2	-	CASSPNQAGQGTAFWHTGELFF	TGTGCCAGCAGTCCAAATCAAGCGGGACAGGGGACCGCATTTTGGCACACCGGGGAGCTGTTTTTT
-	13	TRBV28	TRBJ1-1	-	CASTEGQHTEAFF	TGTGCCAGCACAGAAGGACAGCACACTGAAGCTTTCTTT
TRBD2	14	TRBV6-2/TRBV6-3	TRBJ2-3	-	CASSSGRASDTQYF	TGTGCCAGCAGTAGCGGGAGGGCCTCAGATACGCAGTATTTT
TRBD2	19	TRBV19	TRBJ2-2	-	CASSIGPSGRVRDTGELFF	TGTGCCAGTAGTATAGGTCCTAGCGGGAGAGTTAGAGACACCGGGGAGCTGTTTTTT
-	13	TRBV4-1	TRBJ2-3	-	CASSQDGAGTQYF	TGCGCCAGCAGCCAAGATGGGGCGGGTACGCAGTATTTT
-	14	TRBV7-9	TRBJ1-4	-	CASSSGQSREKLFF	TGTGCCAGCAGCTCCGGACAGTCAAGGGAAAAACTGTTTTTT
-	13	TRBV19	TRBJ1-1	-	CASSMTNRPEAFF	TGTGCCAGTAGTATGACAAATAGGCCTGAAGCTTTCTTT
-	12	TRBV4-1	TRBJ1-1	-	CASSQGTGLAFF	TGCGCCAGCAGCCAAGGCACAGGGTTAGCTTTCTTT
-	15	TRBV27	TRBJ1-3	-	CASSPYWGTGNTIYF	TGTGCCAGCAGTCCCTACTGGGGTACTGGAAACACCATATATTTT
-	12	TRBV28	TRBJ1-2	-	CASSKGVYGYTF	TGTGCCAGCAGTAAAGGGGTCTATGGCTACACCTTC
TRBD1	16	TRBV6-1	TRBJ1-1	once	CASSVSPGQGKAEAFF	TGTGCCAGCAGTGTTTCGCCGGGACAGGGGAAGGCTGAAGCTTTCTTT
-	18	TRBV4-3	TRBJ2-2	-	CASSQDHNPGRRTGELFF	TGCGCCAGCAGCCAAGACCACAACCCGGGCAGAAGGACCGGGGAGCTGTTTTTT
TRBD1	17	TRBV18	TRBJ1-1	-	CASSPGGTDVVPTEAFF	TGTGCCAGCTCACCGGGCGGGACAGATGTAGTACCCACTGAAGCTTTCTTT
TRBD1	13	TRBV7-2	TRBJ1-2	-	CASSGTGAFGYTF	TGTGCCAGCAGCGGGACAGGGGCTTTTGGCTACACCTTC
TRBD2	13	TRBV7-3	TRBJ2-5	-	CASSSKRDGTQYF	TGTGCCAGCAGCTCGAAGCGGGACGGGACCCAGTACTTC
-	12	TRBV30	TRBJ1-4	-	CAWSWHAGKLFF	TGTGCCTGGAGTTGGCACGCGGGAAAACTGTTTTTT
-	17	TRBV18	TRBJ1-1	few	CASSRNRDFRGNTEAFF	TGTGCCAGCTCACGGAACCGGGACTTTCGAGGAAACACTGAAGCTTTCTTT